This T cell receptor (beta chain) derives from a study of T cell repertoires in cytomegalovirus infection. Overall study: Public TCR beta signatures were indicative of both CMV infection and a matching HLA type.

TCRdb ran MiXCR on the reads and lists one entry per CDR3 protein. The sample lists approximately 490,000 distinct CDR3 sequences; around 11% were seen once. This clonotype was detected many times. This clonotype was obtained from a human donor in good health (CMV status not recorded). Some clones in this sample may be carry-over from other donors' samples. The sequenced material came from PBMCs.

The CDR3 spells CASSRDTIGTQYF. The CDR3 bases are TGTGCCAGCAGTCGCGATACGATCGGTACGCAGTATTTT. This chain links TRBV12-3 or TRBV12-4 with TRBJ2-3, with D hard to call. CDR3 size: 13 residues. V lost 5 bases and J 8 bases, leaving 14 bases between the germline ends.